This T cell receptor beta chain was obtained from a study of blood T cell repertoires in COVID-19. The germline V gene has CDR1 SQVTM and CDR2 ANQGSEA. After removal of 0 bases from V and 6 bases from J, the junction contained 1 base not matched to a gene. The CDR3 spans 14 residues. This table comes from immunoSEQ multiplex PCR, and its TCRdb copy is limited to in-frame clones, with some not included. The sample has 250,000 or so clones, 80% to 90% seen once. This sequence originates from a woman in her 40s who had been exposed to COVID-19. Sequencing used PBMCs or T cells enriched from blood (not recorded which). The V and J genes are TRBV29-1 and TRBJ2-2; 10 bases fit TRBD1. As DNA, the CDR3 is TGCAGCGTTGAAGAGGGGACAGGGGCCGGGGAGCTGTTTTTT. Its protein product is CSVEEGTGAGELFF.